This TCR beta chain was sequenced for a study of shared clonotypes between healthy human individuals. Genomic DNA per cell subset filled all wells of several immunoSEQ plates. Measured with immunoSEQ multiplex PCR; TCRdb has only the in-frame clones, and not every one. The sample carries roughly 2,500,000 clones, under 95% recorded once. The source material was naive CD4+ T cells from PBMCs. Sample subset: CD45RA+ positively selected. The receptor was derived from a man aged 18 to 35 in good health. Some clones in this sample may be carry-over from other donors' samples.

DNA of the CDR3: TGCGCCAGCAGGGGACTAGCGGGAGTCGACGAGCAGTACTTC. Translated, it gives CASRGLAGVDEQYF. V gene TRBV10-1 combines with J gene TRBJ2-7, with 14 bases identical to TRBD2. This CDR3 has 14 amino acids. V was pared by 6 bases and J by 5 bases, with 3 bases of the junction left unmatched. In germline, CDR1 is WNHNN, CDR2 SYGVQD (reference sequence).